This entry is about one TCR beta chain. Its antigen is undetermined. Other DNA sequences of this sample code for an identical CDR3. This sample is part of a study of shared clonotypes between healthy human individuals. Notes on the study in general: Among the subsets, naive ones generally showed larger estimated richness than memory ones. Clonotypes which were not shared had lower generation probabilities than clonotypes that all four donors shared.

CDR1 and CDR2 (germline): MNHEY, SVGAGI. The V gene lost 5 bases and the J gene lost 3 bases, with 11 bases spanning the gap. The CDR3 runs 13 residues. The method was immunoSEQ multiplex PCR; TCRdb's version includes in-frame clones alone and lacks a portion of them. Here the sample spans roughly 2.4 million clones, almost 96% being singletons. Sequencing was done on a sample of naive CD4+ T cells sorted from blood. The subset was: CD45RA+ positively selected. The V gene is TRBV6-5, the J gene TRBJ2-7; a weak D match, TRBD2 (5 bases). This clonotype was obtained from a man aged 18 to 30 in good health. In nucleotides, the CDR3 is TGTGCCAGCAGTCGGGGTCGCGGCTACGAGCAGTACTTC. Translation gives CASSRGRGYEQYF.